A single T cell receptor (beta chain) is shown here with its context. Time point defined: sample taken at primary tumor resection. Whole RNA, isolated from tumor, nontumor lung or frozen PBMC, was sequenced without prior sorting. CDR1 MGHDK and CDR2 SYGVNS come from the germline V gene. The V end lost 8 bases, the J end lost 0 bases, and 10 bases lay between the germline ends. The CDR3 loop spans 13 amino acids. TCRdb reprocessed the 5' RACE reads via MiXCR and lists one record per CDR3 protein. The data contain tens of thousands of distinct CDR3 sequences, approximately 8.9% of them singletons. The sample is drawn from a study of spatial heterogeneity in lung cancer.

The rearrangement joins TRBV25-1 to TRBJ1-1; D unresolved. The clonotype originates from a male donor with early-stage non-small cell lung cancer. The specimen comprised PBMCs, sampled at surgery. The CDR3 DNA reads TGTGCCAGCCCCGGAGAATTGAACACTGAAGCTTTCTTT. This translates into CASPGELNTEAFF.